This T cell receptor beta chain is drawn from a study of blood T cell repertoires in COVID-19. Study background: Spain, Italy and the United States supplied samples that represented acute and convalescent COVID-19. In each case, the material was cDNA or gDNA derived from T cells, B-cell-depleted T cells, or PBMCs.

V shed 7 bases and J shed 3 bases, with 7 bases lying between them. The CDR3 is 11 amino acids. Germline loops: CDR1 SNHLY, CDR2 FYNNEI. Authors' processing steps: Nucleated cell number was recorded as an estimate derived from reference gene primer amplification. TCRdb's copy holds only in-frame clones and misses some; the assay was immunoSEQ multiplex PCR. V and J calls and clone size come straight from that table; D and trimming were deduced from the DNA. Of 150,000 to 200,000 clones in the sample, approximately 95% were seen once. Seattle patients were enrolled during active infection and followed longitudinally.

The receptor's source is a woman aged 55-75 years with COVID-19, enrolled during active disease. Sequencing was done on a sample of peripheral blood. The rearrangement links TRBV2 to TRBJ2-7; weak D call: TRBD1 (6 bases). In DNA form, the CDR3 reads TGTGCCAGCAACAGGGTCTACGAGCAGTACTTC. Protein sequence: CASNRVYEQYF.